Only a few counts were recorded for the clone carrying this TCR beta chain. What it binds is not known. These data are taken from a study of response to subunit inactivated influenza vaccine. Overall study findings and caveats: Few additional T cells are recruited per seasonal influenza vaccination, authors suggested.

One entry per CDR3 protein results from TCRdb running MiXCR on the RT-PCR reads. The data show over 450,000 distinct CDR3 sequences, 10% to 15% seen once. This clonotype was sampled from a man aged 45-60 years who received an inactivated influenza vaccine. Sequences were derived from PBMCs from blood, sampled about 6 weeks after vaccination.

CDR3 coding DNA: TGTGCCATCAGGTCCGGACAGGGGGCTGAGAAGGAAACTGAAGCTTTCTTT. Its protein is CAIRSGQGAEKETEAFF. The rearrangement links TRBV10-3 to TRBJ1-1, with TRBD1 identical over 11 bases. The J segment lost 5 bases and the V segment lost 6 bases, leaving 14 bases of the junction unmatched. Germline-derived CDR1 and CDR2 are ENHRY and SYGVKD. This CDR3 spans 17 amino acids.